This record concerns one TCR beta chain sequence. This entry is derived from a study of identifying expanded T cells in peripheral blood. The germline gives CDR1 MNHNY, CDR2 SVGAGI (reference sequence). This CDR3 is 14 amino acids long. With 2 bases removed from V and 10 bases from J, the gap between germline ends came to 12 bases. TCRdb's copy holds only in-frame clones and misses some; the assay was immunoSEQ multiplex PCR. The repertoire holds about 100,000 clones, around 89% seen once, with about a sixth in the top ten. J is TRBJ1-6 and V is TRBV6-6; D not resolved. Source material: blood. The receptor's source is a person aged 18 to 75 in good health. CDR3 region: CASSYRVTSSPLHF. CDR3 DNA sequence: TGTGCCAGCAGTTACCGCGTCACGAGCTCACCCCTCCACTTT.